The 8 T cell receptor beta chains presented below share a single source sample, sequenced in a study of lymphopenia after photon versus proton radiotherapy. Clones were read by immunoSEQ multiplex PCR, and TCRdb kept only the in-frame ones, dropping some. Among more than 45,000 clones listed, 92% were seen once. This specimen was peripheral blood, taken from a patient treated with photon-based radiotherapy. Receptors originate from a woman aged 40 to 50 with cholangiocarcinoma.

The V gene is TRBV20-1, the J gene TRBJ2-3, with D uncertain. Trimming shortened V by 7 bases and J by 9 bases, and 11 bases separated the two germline ends. CDR3 length: 10 amino acids. Germline assignment: CDR1 DFQATT and CDR2 SNEGSKA (reference sequence). The CDR3 reads CSGSDGTQYF. In DNA, the CDR3 is TGCAGTGGGTCGGATGGCACGCAGTATTTT.

This clone was observed a single time. V usage is TRBV6-5 and J usage is TRBJ2-7, with D possibly matching TRBD2 (6 bases). The germline V gene encodes CDR1 MNHEY and CDR2 SVGAGI. The CDR3 is made up of 16 amino acids. V was cut by 2 bases and J by 1 base, with 15 bases left in between. CDR3 DNA sequence: TGTGCCAGCAGTTACACGGGGGTCCTGGGTTCCTACGAGCAGTACTTC. Encoded protein: CASSYTGVLGSYEQYF.

CDR3 loop: CASSPGEGGADTQYF. For the CDR3, the DNA is TGTGCCAGCTCACCCGGAGAGGGTGGGGCAGATACGCAGTATTTT. The chain is built from TRBV18 and TRBJ2-3; weak D call: TRBD2 (5 bases). This CDR3 has 15 residues. Trimming shortened V by 3 bases and J by 4 bases, and 14 bases separated the two germline ends. Per germline, CDR1 KGHSH and CDR2 LQKENI.

V and J are TRBV30 and TRBJ2-2; 10 nucleotides align to TRBD1. Trimming removed 8 bases from V and 7 bases from J; junction bases left unmatched: 7. The CDR3 totals 13 residues. The germline gives CDR1 GTSNPN, CDR2 SVGIG (reference sequence). The CDR3 region has the DNA TGTGCCCTCGGGACAGGGGTCAGCGGGGAGCTGTTTTTT. Its protein is CALGTGVSGELFF.

The V gene is TRBV10-3, the J gene TRBJ2-5; TRBD2 aligns across 7 bases. The CDR3 loop spans 17 amino acids. Germline assignment: CDR1 ENHRY and CDR2 SYGVKD. J gave up 0 bases and V 0 bases, and 7 bases lay outside the gene matches. The DNA for the CDR3 is TGTGCCATCAGTGAGTCGAGTCTAGCGGAGTACCAAGAGACCCAGTACTTC. Translating gives CAISESSLAEYQETQYF.

This chain joins TRBV7-6 and TRBJ2-7; possibly TRBD1 or TRBD2 for D (6 bases each). V gave up 4 bases and J gave up 3 bases, with 16 bases separating them. Germline lookup yields CDR1 SGHVS and CDR2 FNYEAQ. This CDR3 has 15 residues. DNA of the CDR3: TGTGCCAGCAGCTCCGAACAGGGAGGCAGCTACGAGCAGTACTTC. The encoded protein is CASSSEQGGSYEQYF.

V is TRBV6-1 and J is TRBJ2-7; D gene unclear. CDR1 and CDR2 from the germline V gene are MNHNS and SASEGT. The V end lost 11 bases, the J end lost 4 bases, and 18 bases lay between the germline ends. The CDR3 is 13 amino acids. CDR3 sequence reads: CAAEVTVRYEQYF. The CDR3 nucleotides are TGTGCCGCTGAGGTAACAGTAAGATACGAGCAGTACTTC.

The chain links TRBV19 to TRBJ1-1, with unresolved D. Germline CDR1 reads LNHDA; CDR2 reads SQIVND (reference sequence). With 7 bases removed from V and 4 bases from J, the gap between germline ends came to 7 bases. The CDR3 loop spans 11 amino acids. CDR3 bases: TGTGCCAGTAAACGGTTCACTGAAGCTTTCTTT. Translation gives CASKRFTEAFF.